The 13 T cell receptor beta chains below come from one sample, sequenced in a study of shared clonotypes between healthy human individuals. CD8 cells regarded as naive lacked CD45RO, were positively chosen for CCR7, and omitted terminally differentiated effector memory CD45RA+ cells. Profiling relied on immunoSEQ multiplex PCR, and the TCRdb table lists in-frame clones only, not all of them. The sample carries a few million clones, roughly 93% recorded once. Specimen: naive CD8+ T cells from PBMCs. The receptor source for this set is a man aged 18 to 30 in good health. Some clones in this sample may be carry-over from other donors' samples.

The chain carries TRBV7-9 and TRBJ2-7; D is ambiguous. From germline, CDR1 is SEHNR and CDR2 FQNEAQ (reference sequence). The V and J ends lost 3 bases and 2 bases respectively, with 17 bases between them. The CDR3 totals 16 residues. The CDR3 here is CASSFAPGTNTYEQYF. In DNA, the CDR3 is TGTGCCAGCAGCTTCGCCCCCGGCACCAACACCTACGAGCAGTACTTC.

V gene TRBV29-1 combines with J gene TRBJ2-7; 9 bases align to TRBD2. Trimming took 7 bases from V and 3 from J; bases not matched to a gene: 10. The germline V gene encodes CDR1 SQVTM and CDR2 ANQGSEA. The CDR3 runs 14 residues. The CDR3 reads CSAPASGTYYEQYF. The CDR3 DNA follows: TGCAGCGCTCCCGCTAGCGGGACTTACTACGAGCAGTACTTC.

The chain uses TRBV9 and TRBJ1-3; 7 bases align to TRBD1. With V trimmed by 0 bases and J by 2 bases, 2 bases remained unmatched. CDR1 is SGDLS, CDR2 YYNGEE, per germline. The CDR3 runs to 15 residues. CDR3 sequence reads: CASSVGDSPGNTIYF. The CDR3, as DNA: TGTGCCAGCAGCGTAGGGGACAGCCCTGGAAACACCATATATTTT.

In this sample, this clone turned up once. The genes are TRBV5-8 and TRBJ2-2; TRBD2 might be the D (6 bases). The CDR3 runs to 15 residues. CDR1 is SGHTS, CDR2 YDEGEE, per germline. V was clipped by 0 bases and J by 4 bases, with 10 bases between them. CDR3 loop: CASSLDRGITGELFF. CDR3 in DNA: TGTGCCAGCAGCTTGGATCGGGGGATCACCGGGGAGCTGTTTTTT.

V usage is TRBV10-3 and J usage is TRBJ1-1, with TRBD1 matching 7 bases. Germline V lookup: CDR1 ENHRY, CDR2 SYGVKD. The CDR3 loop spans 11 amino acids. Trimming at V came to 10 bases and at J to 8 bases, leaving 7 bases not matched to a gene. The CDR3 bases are TGTGCCAGTTTGGGGACAGTGGAAGCTTTCTTT. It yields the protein CASLGTVEAFF.

CDR3 amino acids: CASSLGQALTDTQYF. CDR3 in DNA: TGTGCCAGCAGCTTAGGTCAGGCTCTCACAGATACGCAGTATTTT. The chain employs TRBV7-8 and TRBJ2-3; D gene unclear. V shed 1 base and J shed 2 bases, with 10 bases lying between them. Per the germline V gene, CDR1 is SGHVS and CDR2 is FQNEAQ. This CDR3 region has 15 residues. The full variable domain, rest sourced from reference TRBV7-8 and TRBJ2-3, is GAGVSQSPRYKVAKRGQDVALRCDPISGHVSLFWYQQALGQGPEFLTYFQNEAQLDKSGLPSDRFFAERPEGSVSTLKIQRTQQEDSAVYLCASSLGQALTDTQYFGPGTRLTVL.

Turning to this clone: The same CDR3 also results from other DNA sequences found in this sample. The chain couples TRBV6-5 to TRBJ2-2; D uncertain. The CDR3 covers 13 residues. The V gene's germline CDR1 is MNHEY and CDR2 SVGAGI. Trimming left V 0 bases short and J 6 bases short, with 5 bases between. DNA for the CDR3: TGTGCCAGCAGTTACTCCCGGCCCGGGGAGCTGTTTTTT. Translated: CASSYSRPGELFF.

CDR3 amino acids: CASSLGVAGGNEQFF. The CDR3 DNA follows: TGTGCCAGCAGCTTAGGTGTAGCGGGAGGTAATGAGCAGTTCTTC. The rearrangement uses TRBV11-2 and TRBJ2-1; 10 nucleotides line up with TRBD2. CDR1 is SGHAT and CDR2 is FQNNGV in the germline V gene. This CDR3 contains 15 residues. V lost 1 base, J lost 7 bases, and 4 bases stayed unmatched.

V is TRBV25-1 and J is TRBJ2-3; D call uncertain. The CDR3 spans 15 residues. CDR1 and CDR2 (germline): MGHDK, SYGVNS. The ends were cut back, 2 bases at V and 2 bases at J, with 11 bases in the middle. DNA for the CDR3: TGTGCCAGCAGTGAAGGGCAGGCATTCACAGATACGCAGTATTTT. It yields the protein CASSEGQAFTDTQYF.

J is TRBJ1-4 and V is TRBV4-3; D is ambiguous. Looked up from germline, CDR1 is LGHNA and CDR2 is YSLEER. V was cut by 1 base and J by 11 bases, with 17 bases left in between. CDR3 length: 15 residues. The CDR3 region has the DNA TGCGCCAGCAGCCAAGTGTTCACCGGCGAATGGAAACTGTTTTTT. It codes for CASSQVFTGEWKLFF.

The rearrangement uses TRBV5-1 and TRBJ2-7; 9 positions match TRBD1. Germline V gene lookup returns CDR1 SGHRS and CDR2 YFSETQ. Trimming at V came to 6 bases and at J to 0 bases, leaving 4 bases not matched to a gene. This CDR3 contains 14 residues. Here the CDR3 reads CASTVTGGSYEQYF. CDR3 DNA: TGCGCCAGCACCGTGACAGGGGGCTCCTACGAGCAGTACTTC.

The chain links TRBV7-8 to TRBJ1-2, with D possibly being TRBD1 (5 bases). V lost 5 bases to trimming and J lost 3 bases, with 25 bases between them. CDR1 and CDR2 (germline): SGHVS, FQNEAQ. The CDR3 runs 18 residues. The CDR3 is CASSPLPGRSTGDYGYTF. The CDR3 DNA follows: TGTGCCAGCAGCCCCCTCCCGGGACGGAGTACGGGGGACTATGGCTACACCTTC.

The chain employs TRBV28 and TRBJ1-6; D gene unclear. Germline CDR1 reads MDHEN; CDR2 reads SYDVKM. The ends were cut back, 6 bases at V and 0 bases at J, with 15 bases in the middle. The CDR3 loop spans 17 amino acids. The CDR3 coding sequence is TGTGCCAGCAGCCCTGGACGGGAGAGCTCCTATAATTCACCCCTCCACTTT. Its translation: CASSPGRESSYNSPLHF.